The present T cell receptor (beta chain) was sequenced within a study of human T cells and chemical hapten exposure. The overall study: While the approximately 24-week study was under way, patients received diphenylcyclopropenone on the scalp every week.

Time point reported: patch test 1, 2 weeks after DPC sensitization. The treatment: therapeutic diphenylcyclopropenone sensitization with weekly scalp DPC. TCRdb used MiXCR to reprocess the RACE reads, holding one entry per CDR3 protein. The sample holds around 190,000 distinct CDR3 sequences, 20% to 25% seen once. There are 15 residues in the CDR3. Germline CDR1 and CDR2: WSHSY and SAAADI. The junction had 8 bases not matched to a gene; V was cut back by 5 bases and J by 5 bases. Sample: whole blood, taken in connection with sensitization to the hapten diphenylcyclopropenone (DPC). This receptor was obtained from a woman aged 45 to 65 with alopecia areata. Some clones in this sample may be carry-over from other donors' samples. The chain links TRBV10-2 to TRBJ2-3; 9 positions match TRBD2. CDR3 sequence: CASSRIAGVLDTQYF. The CDR3 coding sequence is TGCGCCAGCAGTCGAATAGCGGGAGTCTTAGATACGCAGTATTTT.